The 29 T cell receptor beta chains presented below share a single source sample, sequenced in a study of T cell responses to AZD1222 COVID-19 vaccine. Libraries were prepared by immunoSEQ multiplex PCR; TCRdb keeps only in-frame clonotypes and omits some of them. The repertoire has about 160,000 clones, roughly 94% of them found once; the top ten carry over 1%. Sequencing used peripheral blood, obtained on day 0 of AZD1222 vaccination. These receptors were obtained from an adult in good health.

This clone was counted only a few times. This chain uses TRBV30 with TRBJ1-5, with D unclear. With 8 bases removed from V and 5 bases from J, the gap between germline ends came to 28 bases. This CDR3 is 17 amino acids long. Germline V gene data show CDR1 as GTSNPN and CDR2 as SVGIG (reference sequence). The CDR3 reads CAPMVVYFIGLDQPQHF. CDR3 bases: TGTGCCCCAATGGTTGTGTATTTTATCGGTCTGGATCAGCCCCAGCATTTT.

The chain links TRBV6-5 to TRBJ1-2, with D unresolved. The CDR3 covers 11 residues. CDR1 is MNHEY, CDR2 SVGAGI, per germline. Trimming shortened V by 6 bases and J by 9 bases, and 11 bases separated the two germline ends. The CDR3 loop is CASSHERSYTF. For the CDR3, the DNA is TGTGCCAGCAGCCACGAACGGAGCTACACCTTC.

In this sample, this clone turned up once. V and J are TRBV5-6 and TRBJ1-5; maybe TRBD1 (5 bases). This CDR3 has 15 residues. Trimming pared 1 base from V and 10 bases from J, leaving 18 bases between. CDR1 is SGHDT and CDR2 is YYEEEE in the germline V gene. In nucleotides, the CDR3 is TGTGCCAGCAGCTTGTTAGGGCGACAGTTTGCCCCCCAGCATTTT. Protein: CASSLLGRQFAPQHF. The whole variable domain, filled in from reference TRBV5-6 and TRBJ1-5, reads DAGVTQSPTHLIKTRGQQVTLRCSPKSGHDTVSWYQQALGQGPQFIFQYYEEEERQRGNFPDRFSGHQFPNYSSELNVNALLLGDSALYLCASSLLGRQFAPQHFGDGTRLSIL.

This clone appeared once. CDR3 DNA sequence: TGTGCCAGCAGTGGGGGGACTGGAAACACCATATATTTT. This gives the protein CASSGGTGNTIYF. The genes are TRBV27 and TRBJ1-3, with D perhaps matching TRBD1 (5 bases). The length of the CDR3 is 13 residues. CDR1 and CDR2 from the germline V gene are MNHEY and SMNVEV (reference sequence). V dropped 5 bases and J dropped 2 bases, with 7 bases sitting between them.

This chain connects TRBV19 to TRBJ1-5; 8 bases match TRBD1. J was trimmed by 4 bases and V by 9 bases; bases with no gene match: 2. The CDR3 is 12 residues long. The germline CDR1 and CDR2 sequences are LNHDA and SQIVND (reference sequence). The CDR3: CASRTGNQPQHF. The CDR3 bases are TGTGCCAGCCGGACAGGGAATCAGCCCCAGCATTTT.

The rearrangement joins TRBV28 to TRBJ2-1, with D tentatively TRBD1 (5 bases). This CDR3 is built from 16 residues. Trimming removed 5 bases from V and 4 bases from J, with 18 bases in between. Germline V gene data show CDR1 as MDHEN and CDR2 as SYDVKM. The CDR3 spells CASSIRLRGTYNEQFF. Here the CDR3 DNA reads TGTGCCAGCAGTATACGATTAAGGGGCACGTACAATGAGCAGTTCTTC.

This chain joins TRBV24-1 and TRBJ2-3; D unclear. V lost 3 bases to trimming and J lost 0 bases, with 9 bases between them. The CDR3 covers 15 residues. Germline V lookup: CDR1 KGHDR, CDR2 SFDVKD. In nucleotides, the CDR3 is TGTGCCACCAGTGATACTCAAGAAAGCACAGATACGCAGTATTTT. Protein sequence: CATSDTQESTDTQYF.

The CDR3 DNA reads TGCGCCAGCAGCCCGGGATCTCCCTTACAAGAGACCCAGTACTTC. It specifies CASSPGSPLQETQYF. The rearrangement joins TRBV5-1 to TRBJ2-5; TRBD2 is a possible D gene (5 bases). This CDR3 has 15 amino acids. The V and J ends lost 4 bases and 2 bases respectively, with 15 bases between them. The germline CDR1 and CDR2 sequences are SGHRS and YFSETQ.

Here the CDR3 DNA reads TGTGCCAGCAGCCCTCAGACTAGCGGAGAGACCCAGTACTTC. It translates to CASSPQTSGETQYF. The chain couples TRBV3-1 (or the pseudogene TRBV3-2) to TRBJ2-5; 9 bases agree with TRBD2. This CDR3 has 14 amino acids. V lost 4 bases, J lost 4 bases, and 4 bases stayed unmatched. Germline-derived CDR1 and CDR2 are LGHDT and YNNKEL (reference sequence).

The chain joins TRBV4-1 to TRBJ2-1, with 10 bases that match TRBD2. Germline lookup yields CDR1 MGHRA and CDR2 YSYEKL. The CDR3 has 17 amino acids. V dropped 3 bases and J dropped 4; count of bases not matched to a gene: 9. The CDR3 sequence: CASSQDFGLAEYNEQFF. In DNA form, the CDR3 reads TGCGCCAGCAGCCAGGATTTCGGACTAGCGGAGTACAATGAGCAGTTCTTC.

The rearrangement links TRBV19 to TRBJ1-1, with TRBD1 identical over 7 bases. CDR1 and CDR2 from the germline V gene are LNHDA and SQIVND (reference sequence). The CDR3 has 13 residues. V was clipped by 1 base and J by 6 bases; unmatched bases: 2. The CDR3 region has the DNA TGTGCCAGTAGTATAGGACAGGGCGCTGAAGCTTTCTTT. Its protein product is CASSIGQGAEAFF.

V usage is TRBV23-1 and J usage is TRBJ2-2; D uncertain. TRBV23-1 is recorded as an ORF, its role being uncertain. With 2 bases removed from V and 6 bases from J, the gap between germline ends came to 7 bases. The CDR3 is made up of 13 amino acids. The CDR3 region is CASSQDLSGELFF. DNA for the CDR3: TGCGCCAGCAGTCAAGATCTCTCCGGGGAGCTGTTTTTT.

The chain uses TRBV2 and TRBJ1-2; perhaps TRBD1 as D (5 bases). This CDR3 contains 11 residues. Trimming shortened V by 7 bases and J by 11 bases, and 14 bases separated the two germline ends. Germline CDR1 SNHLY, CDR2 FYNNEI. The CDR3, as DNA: TGTGCCAGCAAGATTCAGGGCATTTACACCTTC. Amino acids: CASKIQGIYTF.

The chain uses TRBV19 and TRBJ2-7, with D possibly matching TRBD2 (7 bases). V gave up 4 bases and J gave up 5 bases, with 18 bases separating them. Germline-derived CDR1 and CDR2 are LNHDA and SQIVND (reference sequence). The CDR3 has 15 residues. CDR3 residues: CASSSRAGAMDEQYV. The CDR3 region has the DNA TGTGCCAGTAGTAGCCGGGCGGGGGCTATGGACGAGCAGTACGTC.

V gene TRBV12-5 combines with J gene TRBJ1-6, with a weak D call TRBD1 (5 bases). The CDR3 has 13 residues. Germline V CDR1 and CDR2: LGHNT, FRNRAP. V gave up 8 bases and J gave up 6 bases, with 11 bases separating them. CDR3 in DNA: TGTGCTAGTACCCGGGACGCTAATTCACCCCTCCACTTT. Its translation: CASTRDANSPLHF.

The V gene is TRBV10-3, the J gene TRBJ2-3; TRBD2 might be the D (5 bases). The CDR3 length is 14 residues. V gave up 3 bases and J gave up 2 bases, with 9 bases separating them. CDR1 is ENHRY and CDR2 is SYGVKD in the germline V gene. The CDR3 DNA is TGTGCCATCAGTGAAAGACTATACACAGATACGCAGTATTTT. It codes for CAISERLYTDTQYF.

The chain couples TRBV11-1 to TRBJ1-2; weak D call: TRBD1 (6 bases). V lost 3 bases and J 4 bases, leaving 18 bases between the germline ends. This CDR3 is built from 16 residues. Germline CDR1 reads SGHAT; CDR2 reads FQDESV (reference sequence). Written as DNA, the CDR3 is TGTGCCAGCAGCTTGGATAACAGGGTAGATCTCTATGGCTACACCTTC. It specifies CASSLDNRVDLYGYTF.

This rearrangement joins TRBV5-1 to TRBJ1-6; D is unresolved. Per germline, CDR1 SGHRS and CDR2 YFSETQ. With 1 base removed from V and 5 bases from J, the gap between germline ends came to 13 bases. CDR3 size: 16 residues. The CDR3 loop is CASSLLGPANNSPLHF. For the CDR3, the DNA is TGCGCCAGCAGCTTGTTGGGCCCCGCTAATAATTCACCCCTCCACTTT. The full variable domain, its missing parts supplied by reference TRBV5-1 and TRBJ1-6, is KAGVTQTPRYLIKTRGQQVTLSCSPISGHRSVSWYQQTPGQGLQFLFEYFSETQRNKGNFPGRFSGRQFSNSRSEMNVSTLELGDSALYLCASSLLGPANNSPLHFGNGTRLTVT.

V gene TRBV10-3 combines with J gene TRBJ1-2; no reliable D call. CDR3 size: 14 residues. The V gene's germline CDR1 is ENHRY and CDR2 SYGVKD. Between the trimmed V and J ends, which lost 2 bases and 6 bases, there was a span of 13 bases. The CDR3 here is CAISEGIQQNGYTF. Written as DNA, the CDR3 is TGTGCCATCAGTGAGGGGATTCAGCAGAATGGCTACACCTTC.

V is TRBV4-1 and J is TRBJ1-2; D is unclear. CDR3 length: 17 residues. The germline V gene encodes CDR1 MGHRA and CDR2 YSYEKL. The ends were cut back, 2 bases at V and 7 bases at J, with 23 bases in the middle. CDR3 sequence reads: CASSQSIKQAPGGGYTF. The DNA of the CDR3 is TGCGCCAGCAGCCAAAGTATTAAACAAGCCCCCGGAGGTGGCTACACCTTC.

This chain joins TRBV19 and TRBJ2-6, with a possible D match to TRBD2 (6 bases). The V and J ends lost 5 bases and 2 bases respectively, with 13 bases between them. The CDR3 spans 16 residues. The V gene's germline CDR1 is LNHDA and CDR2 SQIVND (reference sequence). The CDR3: CASSPMGGTGANVLTF. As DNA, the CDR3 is TGTGCCAGTAGTCCGATGGGGGGTACTGGGGCCAACGTCCTGACTTTC. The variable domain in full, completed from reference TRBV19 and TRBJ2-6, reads DGGITQSPKYLFRKEGQNVTLSCEQNLNHDAMYWYRQDPGQGLRLIYYSQIVNDFQKGDIAEGYSVSREKKESFPLTVTSAQKNPTAFYLCASSPMGGTGANVLTFGAGSRLTVL.

The DNA of the CDR3 is TGTGCCAGCAGCCCCAATGCGGCAGTCCAAGAGACCCAGTACTTC. Translation: CASSPNAAVQETQYF. The chain combines TRBV9 with TRBJ2-5; unclear D gene. The CDR3 consists of 15 residues. Germline loops: CDR1 SGDLS, CDR2 YYNGEE. Trimming pared 4 bases from V and 1 base from J, leaving 14 bases between.

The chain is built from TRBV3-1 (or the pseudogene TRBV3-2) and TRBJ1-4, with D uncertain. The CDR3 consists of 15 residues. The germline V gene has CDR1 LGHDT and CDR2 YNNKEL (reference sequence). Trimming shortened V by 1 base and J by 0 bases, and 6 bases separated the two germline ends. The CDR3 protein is CASSQGVATNEKLFF. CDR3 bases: TGTGCCAGCAGCCAAGGAGTTGCAACTAATGAAAAACTGTTTTTT.

The CDR3 loop is CASSRGLDNEQFF. The CDR3 coding sequence is TGTGCCAGCAGCAGAGGACTAGATAATGAGCAGTTCTTC. The rearrangement links TRBV11-2 to TRBJ2-1; 7 bases agree with TRBD2. V shed 5 bases, J shed 7 bases, and the junction held 5 bases outside the gene matches. From germline, CDR1 is SGHAT and CDR2 FQNNGV. The CDR3 covers 13 residues.

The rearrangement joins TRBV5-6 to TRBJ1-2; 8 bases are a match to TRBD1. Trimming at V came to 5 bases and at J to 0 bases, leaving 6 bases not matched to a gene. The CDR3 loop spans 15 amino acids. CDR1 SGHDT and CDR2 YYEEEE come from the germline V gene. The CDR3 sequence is CASSPGTGANYGYTF. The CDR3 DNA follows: TGTGCCAGCAGTCCAGGGACAGGAGCTAACTATGGCTACACCTTC.

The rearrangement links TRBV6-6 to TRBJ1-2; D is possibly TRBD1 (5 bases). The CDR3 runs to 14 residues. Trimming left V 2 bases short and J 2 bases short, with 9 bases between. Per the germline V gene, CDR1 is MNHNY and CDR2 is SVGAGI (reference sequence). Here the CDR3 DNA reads TGTGCCAGCAGTTACGATACAGGAAACTATGGCTACACCTTC. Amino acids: CASSYDTGNYGYTF.

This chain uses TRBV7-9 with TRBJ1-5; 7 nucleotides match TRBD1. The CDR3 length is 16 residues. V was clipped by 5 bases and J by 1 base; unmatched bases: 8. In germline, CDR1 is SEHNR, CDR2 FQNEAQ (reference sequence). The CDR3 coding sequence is TGTGCCAGCAGCCCTATTGACAGGGCAAGCAATCAGCCCCAGCATTTT. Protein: CASSPIDRASNQPQHF.

Written as DNA, the CDR3 is TGCGCCAGCAGCTTTACCCCAACGGGACAGAGCTACAATGAGCAGTTCTTC. As protein: CASSFTPTGQSYNEQFF. V gene TRBV5-1 combines with J gene TRBJ2-1, with 7 bases matching TRBD1. The CDR3 is made up of 17 amino acids. Germline CDR1 SGHRS, CDR2 YFSETQ. V was clipped by 2 bases and J by 3 bases; unmatched bases: 11. Full variable domain (remainder filled in from reference TRBV5-1 and TRBJ2-1): KAGVTQTPRYLIKTRGQQVTLSCSPISGHRSVSWYQQTPGQGLQFLFEYFSETQRNKGNFPGRFSGRQFSNSRSEMNVSTLELGDSALYLCASSFTPTGQSYNEQFFGPGTRLTVL.

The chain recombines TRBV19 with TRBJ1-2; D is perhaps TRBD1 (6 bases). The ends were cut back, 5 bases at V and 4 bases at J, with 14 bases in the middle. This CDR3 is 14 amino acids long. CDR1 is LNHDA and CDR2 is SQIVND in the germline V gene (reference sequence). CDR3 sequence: CASSLDSWAYGYTF. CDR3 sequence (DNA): TGTGCCAGTAGTTTGGACAGTTGGGCCTATGGCTACACCTTC.